Below are 8 T cell receptor beta chains sequenced from a single sample in a study of T cell repertoires in cytomegalovirus infection. MiXCR, applied by TCRdb to the reads, yields one record per CDR3 protein. Among roughly 160,000 distinct CDR3 sequences, less than 25% were seen once, and the ten largest hold roughly 27%. The antigens these receptors bind are not known. This specimen consisted of CD8+ T cells from cultured PBMCs, obtained from culture after CMV antigen stimulation. Every receptor here comes from a human donor in good health (CMV status not recorded). Some clones in this sample may be carry-over from other donors' samples.

This clonotype was detected only a few times. The J gene is TRBJ1-2, the V gene TRBV7-2; tentatively, D is TRBD1 (5 bases). Germline V lookup: CDR1 SGHTA, CDR2 FQGNSA. This CDR3 is built from 14 residues. The germline V and J ends were trimmed by 5 bases and 8 bases, with 18 bases remaining between them. CDR3 region: CASSTRDGFRGYTF. DNA of the CDR3: TGTGCCAGCAGCACGCGGGACGGGTTCAGGGGCTACACCTTC.

The V call is TRBV7-8, the J call TRBJ2-7; D unresolved. V lost 7 bases and J lost 6, with 19 bases in between. The CDR3 runs 14 residues. CDR1 SGHVS and CDR2 FQNEAQ come from the germline V gene. The CDR3 is CASTHYFSGSEQYF. The CDR3 DNA is TGTGCCAGCACCCACTACTTCTCGGGCTCCGAGCAGTACTTC.

CDR3 DNA: TGTGCCAGCAGTGTGGGGGACGGAGCCTACGAGCAGTACTTC. Translated: CASSVGDGAYEQYF. This rearrangement joins TRBV12-3 or TRBV12-4 to TRBJ2-7; D may be TRBD1 or TRBD2 (5 bases each). The CDR3 extends over 14 amino acids. V lost 5 bases, J lost 2 bases, and 13 bases lay in between.

A few counts support this clonotype. The chain employs TRBV7-9 and TRBJ2-3; D not certain. Germline V gene sequence: CDR1 SEHNR, CDR2 FQNEAQ (reference sequence). The CDR3 runs 14 residues. V was cut by 8 bases and J by 2 bases, with 14 bases left in between. In DNA form, the CDR3 reads TGTGCCAGCGGTTGGACCACCACCACAGATACGCAGTATTTT. Translating gives CASGWTTTTDTQYF.

The table lists this clonotype with a few counts. The rearrangement uses TRBV7-9 and TRBJ1-1; 7 nucleotides agree with TRBD1. This CDR3 spans 16 amino acids. V shed 3 bases, J shed 5 bases, and the junction held 12 bases outside the gene matches. CDR1 SEHNR and CDR2 FQNEAQ come from the germline V gene (reference sequence). CDR3 sequence: CASSFRGRGRGTEAFF. The CDR3 DNA follows: TGTGCCAGCAGCTTTCGAGGTCGGGGCAGGGGGACTGAAGCTTTCTTT.

J is TRBJ2-1 and V is TRBV7-9; D might be TRBD1 (5 bases). Germline lookup yields CDR1 SEHNR and CDR2 FQNEAQ (reference sequence). The CDR3 has 13 amino acids. V lost 1 base, J lost 7 bases, and 8 bases lay in between. The CDR3 DNA reads TGTGCCAGCAGCTTAGGACAGAGAAATGAGCAGTTCTTC. Its translation is CASSLGQRNEQFF.

This clonotype was recorded a few times. V is TRBV7-9 and J is TRBJ1-1; perhaps TRBD1 as D (5 bases). Germline V lookup: CDR1 SEHNR, CDR2 FQNEAQ (reference sequence). The CDR3 is 15 residues long. Trimming removed 5 bases at V and 5 bases at J, with 18 bases between. The CDR3 reads CASSPSWGRGTEAFF. The CDR3 nucleotides read TGTGCCAGCAGCCCGAGCTGGGGACGAGGAACTGAAGCTTTCTTT. Filled out from reference TRBV7-9 and TRBJ1-1, the complete variable domain reads DTGVSQNPRHKITKRGQNVTFRCDPISEHNRLYWYRQTLGQGPEFLTYFQNEAQLEKSRLLSDRFSAERPKGSFSTLEIQRTEQGDSAMYLCASSPSWGRGTEAFFGQGTRLTVV.

This rearrangement joins TRBV7-6 to TRBJ2-2; 9 bases match TRBD1. J gave up 3 bases and V 1 base, and 9 bases lay outside the gene matches. Germline loops: CDR1 SGHVS, CDR2 FNYEAQ. The CDR3 runs 18 residues. CDR3 DNA: TGTGCCAGCAGCTTAGATCAGCGACAGGGGGTGGACACCGGGGAGCTGTTTTTT. Residues: CASSLDQRQGVDTGELFF.